The source of this TCR beta chain is a study of T cell responses to AZD1222 COVID-19 vaccine. This CDR3 comprises 11 residues. V shed 0 bases and J shed 7 bases, with 4 bases lying between them. Germline values: CDR1 SEHNR, CDR2 FQNEAQ (reference sequence). Some clones are missing from TCRdb's copy, which holds only in-frame ones; the method was immunoSEQ multiplex PCR. The sample gives 90,000 to 140,000 clones, about 91% of which show up once; 44% is in the top ten. Comment on this clone: Its antigen remains unidentified.

General observations from the study: Regions 160-218 and 743-854 dominated among vaccine-associated CD4 TCRs spanning spike.

The sample in question was peripheral blood, obtained 28 days after the second AZD1222 dose. The TCR was taken from an adult who received the AZD1222 COVID-19 vaccine. The chain carries TRBV7-9 and TRBJ2-7, with unresolved D. The CDR3: CASSLAREQYF. The CDR3 DNA sequence: TGTGCCAGCAGCTTAGCTAGAGAGCAGTACTTC.